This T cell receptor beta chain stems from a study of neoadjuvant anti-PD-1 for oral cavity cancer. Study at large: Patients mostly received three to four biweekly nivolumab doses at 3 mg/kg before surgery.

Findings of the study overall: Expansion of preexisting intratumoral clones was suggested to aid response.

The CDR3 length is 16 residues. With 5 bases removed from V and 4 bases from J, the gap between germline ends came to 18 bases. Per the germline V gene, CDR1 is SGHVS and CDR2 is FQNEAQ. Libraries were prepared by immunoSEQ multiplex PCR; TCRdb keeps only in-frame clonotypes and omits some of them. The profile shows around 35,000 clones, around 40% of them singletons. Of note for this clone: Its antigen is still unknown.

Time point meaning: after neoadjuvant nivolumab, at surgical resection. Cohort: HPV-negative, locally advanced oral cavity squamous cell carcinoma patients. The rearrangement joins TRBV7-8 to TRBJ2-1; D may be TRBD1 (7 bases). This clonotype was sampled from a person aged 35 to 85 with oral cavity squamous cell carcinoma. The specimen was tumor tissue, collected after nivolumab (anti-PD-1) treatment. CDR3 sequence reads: CASSIGGSGGYNEQFF. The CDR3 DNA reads TGTGCCAGCAGCATAGGAGGGTCAGGGGGGTACAATGAGCAGTTCTTC.